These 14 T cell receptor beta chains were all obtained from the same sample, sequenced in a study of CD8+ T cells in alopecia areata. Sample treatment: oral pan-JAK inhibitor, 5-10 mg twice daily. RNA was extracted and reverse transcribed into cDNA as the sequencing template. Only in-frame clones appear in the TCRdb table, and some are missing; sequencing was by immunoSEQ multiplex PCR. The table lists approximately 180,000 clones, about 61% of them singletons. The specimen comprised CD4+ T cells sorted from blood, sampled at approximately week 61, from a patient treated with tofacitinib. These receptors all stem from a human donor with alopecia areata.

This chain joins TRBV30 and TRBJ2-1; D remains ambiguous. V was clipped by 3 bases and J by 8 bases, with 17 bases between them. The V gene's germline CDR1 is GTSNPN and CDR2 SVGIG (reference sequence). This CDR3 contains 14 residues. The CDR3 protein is CAWRGKGSSDEQFF. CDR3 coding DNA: TGTGCCTGGAGAGGGAAGGGCAGCAGCGATGAGCAGTTCTTC.

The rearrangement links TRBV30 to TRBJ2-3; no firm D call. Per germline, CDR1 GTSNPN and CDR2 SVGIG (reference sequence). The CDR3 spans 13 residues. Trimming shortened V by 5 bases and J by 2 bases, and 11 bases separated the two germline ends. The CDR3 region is CAWGVLYTDTQYF. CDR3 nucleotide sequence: TGTGCCTGGGGGGTTCTATACACAGATACGCAGTATTTT.

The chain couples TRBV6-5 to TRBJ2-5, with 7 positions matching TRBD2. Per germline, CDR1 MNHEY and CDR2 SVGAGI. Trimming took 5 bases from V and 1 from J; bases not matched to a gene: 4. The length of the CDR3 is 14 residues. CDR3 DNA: TGTGCCAGCAGTCGGGACTACCTCCAAGAGACCCAGTACTTC. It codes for CASSRDYLQETQYF.

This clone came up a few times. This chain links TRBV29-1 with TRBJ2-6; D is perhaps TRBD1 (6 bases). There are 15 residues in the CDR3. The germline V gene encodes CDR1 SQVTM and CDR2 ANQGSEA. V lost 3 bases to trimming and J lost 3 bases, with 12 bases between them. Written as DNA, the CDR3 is TGCAGCGTTGAGACAGGAGTCGGTGGGGCCAACGTCCTGACTTTC. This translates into CSVETGVGGANVLTF. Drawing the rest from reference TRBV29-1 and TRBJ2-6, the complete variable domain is SAVISQKPSRDICQRGTSLTIQCQVDSQVTMMFWYRQQPGQSLTLIATANQGSEATYESGFVIDKFPISRPNLTFSTLTVSNMSPEDSSIYLCSVETGVGGANVLTFGAGSRLTVL.

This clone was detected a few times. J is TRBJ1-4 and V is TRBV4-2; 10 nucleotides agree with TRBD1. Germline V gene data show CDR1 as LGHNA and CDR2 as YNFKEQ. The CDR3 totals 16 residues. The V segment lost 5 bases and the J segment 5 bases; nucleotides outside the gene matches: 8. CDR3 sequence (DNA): TGTGCCAGCAGCTTAACACCGGGACAGGGGAATGAAAAACTGTTTTTT. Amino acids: CASSLTPGQGNEKLFF.

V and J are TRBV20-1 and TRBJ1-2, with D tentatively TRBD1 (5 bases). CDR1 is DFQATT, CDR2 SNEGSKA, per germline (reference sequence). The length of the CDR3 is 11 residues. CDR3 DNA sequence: TGCAGCGGGACCGATAACTATGGCTACACCTTC. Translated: CSGTDNYGYTF.

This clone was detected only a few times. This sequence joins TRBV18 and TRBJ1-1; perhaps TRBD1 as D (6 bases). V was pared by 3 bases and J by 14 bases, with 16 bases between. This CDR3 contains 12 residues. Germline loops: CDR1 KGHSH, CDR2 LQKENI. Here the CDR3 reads CASSPRGRGQFF. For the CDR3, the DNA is TGTGCCAGCTCACCCAGGGGCCGTGGGCAGTTCTTT. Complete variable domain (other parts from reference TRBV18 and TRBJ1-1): NAGVMQNPRHLVRRRGQEARLRCSPMKGHSHVYWYRQLPEEGLKFMVYLQKENIIDESGMPKERFSAEFPKEGPSILRIQQVVRGDSAAYFCASSPRGRGQFFGQGTRLTVV.

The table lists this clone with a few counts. The CDR3 DNA follows: TGTGCCAGCAGTTTAGGCGACGAGCAGTACTTC. Its translation: CASSLGDEQYF. This chain joins TRBV6-1 and TRBJ2-7, with D uncertain. Deletions cut 5 bases from V and 5 bases from J, with 7 bases between. CDR1 and CDR2 from the germline V gene are MNHNS and SASEGT. The CDR3 spans 11 residues.

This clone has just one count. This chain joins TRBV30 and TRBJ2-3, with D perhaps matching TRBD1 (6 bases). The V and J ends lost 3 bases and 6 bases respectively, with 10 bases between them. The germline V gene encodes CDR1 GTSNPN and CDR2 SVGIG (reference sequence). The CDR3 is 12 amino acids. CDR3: CAWSGRGDTQYF. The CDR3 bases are TGTGCCTGGAGCGGCAGGGGTGATACGCAGTATTTT.

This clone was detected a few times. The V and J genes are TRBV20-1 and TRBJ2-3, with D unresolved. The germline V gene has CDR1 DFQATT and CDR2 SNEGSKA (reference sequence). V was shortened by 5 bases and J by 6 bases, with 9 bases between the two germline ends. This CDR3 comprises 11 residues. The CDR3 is CSAPHEDTQYF. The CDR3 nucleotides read TGCAGTGCTCCACACGAGGATACGCAGTATTTT.

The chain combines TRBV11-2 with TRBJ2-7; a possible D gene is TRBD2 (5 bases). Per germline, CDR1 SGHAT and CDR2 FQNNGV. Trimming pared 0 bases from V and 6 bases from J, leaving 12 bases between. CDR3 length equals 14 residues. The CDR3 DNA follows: TGTGCCAGCAGCTTAGAGCCTAGCACTCGCGAGCAGTACTTC. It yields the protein CASSLEPSTREQYF.

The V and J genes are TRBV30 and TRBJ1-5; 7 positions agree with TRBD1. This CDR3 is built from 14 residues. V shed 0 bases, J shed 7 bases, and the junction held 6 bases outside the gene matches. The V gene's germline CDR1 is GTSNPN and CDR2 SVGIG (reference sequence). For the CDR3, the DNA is TGTGCCTGGAGTGTAGGACAGGCTAAACAGCCCCAGCATTTT. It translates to CAWSVGQAKQPQHF.

The CDR3 spells CASEGARNEKLFF. The CDR3, as DNA: TGTGCCAGTGAGGGGGCGAGGAATGAAAAACTGTTTTTT. This chain connects TRBV19 to TRBJ1-4, with 7 bases that match TRBD1. This CDR3 is 13 amino acids long. Trimming cost V 8 bases and J 5 bases; bases outside gene matches: 5. In germline, CDR1 is LNHDA, CDR2 SQIVND (reference sequence).

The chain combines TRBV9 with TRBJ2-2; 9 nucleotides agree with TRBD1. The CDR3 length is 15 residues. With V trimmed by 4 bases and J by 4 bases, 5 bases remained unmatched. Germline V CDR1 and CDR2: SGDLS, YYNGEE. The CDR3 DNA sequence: TGTGCCAGCAGCCCCAGGGACAGGGTCACCGGGGAGCTGTTTTTT. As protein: CASSPRDRVTGELFF. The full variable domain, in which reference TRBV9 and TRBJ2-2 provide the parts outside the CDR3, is DSGVTQTPKHLITATGQRVTLRCSPRSGDLSVYWYQQSLDQGLQFLIQYYNGEERAKGNILERFSAQQFPDLHSELNLSSLELGDSALYFCASSPRDRVTGELFFGEGSRLTVL.